This TCR beta chain was observed in a study of blood T cell repertoires in COVID-19. Assay used: immunoSEQ multiplex PCR; TCRdb lists only in-frame clones, some missing. This sample has 95,000 to 120,000 clones, with roughly 85% found just once. This clone was found once. Germline V gene data show CDR1 as LNHDA and CDR2 as SQIVND (reference sequence). The CDR3 is 14 residues long. The V end lost 5 bases, the J end lost 5 bases, and 12 bases lay between the germline ends. The V and J genes are TRBV19 and TRBJ1-4; TRBD1 is a possible D gene (6 bases). Sequencing was carried out using peripheral blood. This sequence originates from a human donor in a cohort sampled during active COVID-19. CDR3 sequence: CASSWGQNNEKLFF. The CDR3 DNA reads TGTGCCAGTAGTTGGGGGCAGAACAATGAAAAACTGTTTTTT. Together with reference TRBV19 and TRBJ1-4, the CDR3 gives the full variable domain: DGGITQSPKYLFRKEGQNVTLSCEQNLNHDAMYWYRQDPGQGLRLIYYSQIVNDFQKGDIAEGYSVSREKKESFPLTVTSAQKNPTAFYLCASSWGQNNEKLFFGSGTQLSVL.